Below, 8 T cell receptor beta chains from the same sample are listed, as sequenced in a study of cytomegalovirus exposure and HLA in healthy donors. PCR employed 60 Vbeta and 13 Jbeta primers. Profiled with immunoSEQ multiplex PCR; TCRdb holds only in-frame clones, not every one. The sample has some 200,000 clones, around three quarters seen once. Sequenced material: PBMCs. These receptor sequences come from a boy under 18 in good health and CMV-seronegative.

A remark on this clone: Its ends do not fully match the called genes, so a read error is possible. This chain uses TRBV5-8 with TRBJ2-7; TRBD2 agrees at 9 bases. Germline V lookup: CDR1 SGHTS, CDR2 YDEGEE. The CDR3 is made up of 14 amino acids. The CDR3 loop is CASSGGTSSHEQYF. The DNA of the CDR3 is TGTGCCAGCAGCGGGGGGACTAGCTCCCACGAGCAGTACTTC. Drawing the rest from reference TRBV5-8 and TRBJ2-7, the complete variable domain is EAGVTQSPTHLIKTRGQQATLRCSPISGHTSVYWYQQALGLGLQFLLWYDEGEERNRGNFPPRFSGRQFPNYSSELNVNALELEDSALYLCASSGGTSSHEQYFGPGTRLTVT.

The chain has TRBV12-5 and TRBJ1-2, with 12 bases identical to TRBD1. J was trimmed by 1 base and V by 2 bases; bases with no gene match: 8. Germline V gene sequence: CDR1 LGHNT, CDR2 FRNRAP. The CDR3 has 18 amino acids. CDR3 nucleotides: TGTGCTAGTGGTTTGATAAGGGACAGGGGGCCGGATAACTATGGCTACACCTTC. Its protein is CASGLIRDRGPDNYGYTF.

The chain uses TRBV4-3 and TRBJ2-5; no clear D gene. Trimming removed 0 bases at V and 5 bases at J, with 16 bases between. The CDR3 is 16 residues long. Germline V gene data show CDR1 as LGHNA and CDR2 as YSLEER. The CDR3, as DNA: TGCGCCAGCAGCCAAGATCTAGGCTTTTCTATGGAGACCCAGTACTTC. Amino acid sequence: CASSQDLGFSMETQYF.

The chain's CDR3 is CASSLSGNTEAFF. The CDR3 DNA sequence: TGTGCCAGCAGCTTATCCGGGAACACTGAAGCTTTCTTT. The chain joins TRBV11-2 to TRBJ1-1; D not certain. The V and J ends lost 2 bases and 1 base respectively, with 5 bases between them. This CDR3 is built from 13 residues. Per germline, CDR1 SGHAT and CDR2 FQNNGV.

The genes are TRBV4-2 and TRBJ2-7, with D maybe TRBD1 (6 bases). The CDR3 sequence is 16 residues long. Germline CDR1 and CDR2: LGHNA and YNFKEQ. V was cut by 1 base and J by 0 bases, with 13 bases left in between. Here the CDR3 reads CASSQVLLGASYEQYF. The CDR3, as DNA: TGTGCCAGCAGCCAAGTTTTATTGGGGGCCTCCTACGAGCAGTACTTC.

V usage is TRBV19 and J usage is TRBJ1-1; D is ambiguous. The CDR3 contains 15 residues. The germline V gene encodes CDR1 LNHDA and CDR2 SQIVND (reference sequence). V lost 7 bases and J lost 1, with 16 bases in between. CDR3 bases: TGTGCCAGTATCCCACAACCGGGAAAGAACACTGAAGCTTTCTTT. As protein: CASIPQPGKNTEAFF.

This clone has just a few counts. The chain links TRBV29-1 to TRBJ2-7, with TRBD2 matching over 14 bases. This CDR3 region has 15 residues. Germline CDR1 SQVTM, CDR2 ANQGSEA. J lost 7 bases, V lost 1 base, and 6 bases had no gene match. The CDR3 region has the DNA TGCAGCGTTGAAGTAGGGACTAGCGGGAGACCGGAGCAGTACTTC. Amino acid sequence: CSVEVGTSGRPEQYF.

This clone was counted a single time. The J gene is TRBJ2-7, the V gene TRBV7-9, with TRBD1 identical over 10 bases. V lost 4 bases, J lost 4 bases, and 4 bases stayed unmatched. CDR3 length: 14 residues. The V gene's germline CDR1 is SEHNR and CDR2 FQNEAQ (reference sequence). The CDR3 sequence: CASSSGTGVYEQYF. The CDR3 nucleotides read TGTGCCAGCAGCTCAGGGACAGGGGTGTACGAGCAGTACTTC.